This T cell receptor beta chain originates from a study of cytomegalovirus exposure and HLA in healthy donors. Study-wide results and caveats: The classifier, whose performance was assessed in both the original and validation cohorts, reportedly diagnosed cytomegalovirus status with high specificity and sensitivity. The authors confirmed in vitro that three CMV-associated chains were specific for CMV antigens. Reports indicate that TCR beta sequences accurately predicted the HLA-A and HLA-B alleles of most subjects.

Details on this clone: Its target is unknown.

It was with 60 Vbeta and 13 Jbeta primers that the PCR ran. TCRdb's table, derived via immunoSEQ multiplex PCR, lists solely in-frame clones and lacks some. The sample lists about 120,000 clones, about 80% seen once, with 3.5% to 4.5% in the top ten. The junction had 9 bases not matched to a gene; V was cut back by 3 bases and J by 4 bases. CDR3 length: 16 residues. The sequencing input was PBMCs. V and J are TRBV23-1 and TRBJ1-5; 7 positions match TRBD1. Being an ORF, TRBV23-1 has a function that is uncertain. The receptor was isolated from a man under 40 in good health and CMV-seropositive. The CDR3 DNA reads as TGCGCCAGCAGTCAGCCGACAGGGAGGTCTAATCAGCCCCAGCATTTT. It yields the protein CASSQPTGRSNQPQHF.